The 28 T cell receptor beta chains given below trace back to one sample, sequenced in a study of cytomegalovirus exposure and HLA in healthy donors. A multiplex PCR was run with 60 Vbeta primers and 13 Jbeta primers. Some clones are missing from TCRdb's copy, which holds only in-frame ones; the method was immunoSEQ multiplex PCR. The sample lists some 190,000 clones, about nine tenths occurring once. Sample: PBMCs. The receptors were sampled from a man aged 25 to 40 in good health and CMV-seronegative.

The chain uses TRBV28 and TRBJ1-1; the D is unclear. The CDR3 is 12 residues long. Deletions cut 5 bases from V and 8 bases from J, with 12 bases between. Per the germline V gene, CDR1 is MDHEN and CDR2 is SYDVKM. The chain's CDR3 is CASSLPRAEAFF. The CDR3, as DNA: TGTGCCAGCAGTCTCCCGCGGGCCGAAGCTTTCTTT.

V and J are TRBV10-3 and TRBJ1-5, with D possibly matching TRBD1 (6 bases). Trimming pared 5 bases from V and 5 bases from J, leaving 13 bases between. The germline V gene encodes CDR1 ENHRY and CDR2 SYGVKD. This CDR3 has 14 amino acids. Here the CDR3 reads CAISPQGSDQPQHF. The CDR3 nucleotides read TGTGCCATCAGTCCACAGGGTTCGGATCAGCCCCAGCATTTT.

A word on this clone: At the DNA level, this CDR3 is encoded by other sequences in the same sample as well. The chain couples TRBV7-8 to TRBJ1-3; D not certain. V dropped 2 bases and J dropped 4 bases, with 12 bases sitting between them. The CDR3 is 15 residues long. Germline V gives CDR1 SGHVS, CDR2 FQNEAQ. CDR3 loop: CASSLRGPSGNTIYF. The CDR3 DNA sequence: TGTGCCAGCAGCTTAAGAGGGCCCTCCGGAAACACCATATATTTT.

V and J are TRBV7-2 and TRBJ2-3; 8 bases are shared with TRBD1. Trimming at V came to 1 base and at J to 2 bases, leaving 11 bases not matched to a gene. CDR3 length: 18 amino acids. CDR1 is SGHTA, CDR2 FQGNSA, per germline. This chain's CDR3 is CASSLVGLGTGDTDTQYF. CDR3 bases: TGTGCCAGCAGCTTAGTGGGTTTGGGGACAGGAGACACAGATACGCAGTATTTT. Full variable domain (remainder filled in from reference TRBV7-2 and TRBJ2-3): GAGVSQSPSNKVTEKGKDVELRCDPISGHTALYWYRQSLGQGLEFLIYFQGNSAPDKSGLPSDRFSAERTGGSVSTLTIQRTQQEDSAVYLCASSLVGLGTGDTDTQYFGPGTRLTVL.

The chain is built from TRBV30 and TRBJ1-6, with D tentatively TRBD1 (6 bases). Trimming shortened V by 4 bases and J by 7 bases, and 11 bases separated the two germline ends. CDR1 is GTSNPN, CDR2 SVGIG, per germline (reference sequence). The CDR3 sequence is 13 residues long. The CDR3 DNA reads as TGTGCCTGGACACCTGGACAGAATTCACCCCTCCACTTT. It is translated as CAWTPGQNSPLHF.

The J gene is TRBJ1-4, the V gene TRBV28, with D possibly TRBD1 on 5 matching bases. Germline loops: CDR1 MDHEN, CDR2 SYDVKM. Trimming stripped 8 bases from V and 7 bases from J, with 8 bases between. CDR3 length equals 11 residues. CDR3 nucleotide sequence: TGTGCCAGCGGAAGGGGTGAAAAACTGTTTTTT. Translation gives CASGRGEKLFF.

CDR3 sequence: CASSLGRQAYGYTF. CDR3 coding DNA: TGTGCCAGCAGCTTAGGTCGTCAGGCTTATGGCTACACCTTC. The gene calls are TRBV11-2 and TRBJ1-2; no definite D call. In germline, CDR1 is SGHAT, CDR2 FQNNGV. V gave up 1 base and J gave up 5 bases, with 11 bases separating them. The CDR3 sequence is 14 residues long.

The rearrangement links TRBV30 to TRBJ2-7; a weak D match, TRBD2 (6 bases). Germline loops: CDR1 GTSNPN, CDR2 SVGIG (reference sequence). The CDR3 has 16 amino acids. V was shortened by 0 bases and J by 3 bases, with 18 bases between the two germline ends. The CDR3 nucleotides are TGTGCCTGGAGTGTAGGGTGGCGGGGCAGTAACTACGAGCAGTACTTC. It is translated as CAWSVGWRGSNYEQYF.

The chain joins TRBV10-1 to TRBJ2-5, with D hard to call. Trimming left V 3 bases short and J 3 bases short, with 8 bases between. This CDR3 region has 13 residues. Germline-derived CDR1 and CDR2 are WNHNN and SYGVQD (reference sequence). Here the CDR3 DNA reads TGCGCCAGCAGTGACGTTGCTAAAGAGACCCAGTACTTC. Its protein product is CASSDVAKETQYF.

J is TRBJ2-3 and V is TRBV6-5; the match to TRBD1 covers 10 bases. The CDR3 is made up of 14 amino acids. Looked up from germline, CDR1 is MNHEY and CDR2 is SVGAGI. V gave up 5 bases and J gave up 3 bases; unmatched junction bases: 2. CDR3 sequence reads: CASSRTGGTDTQYF. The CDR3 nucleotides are TGTGCCAGCAGTCGGACAGGGGGTACAGATACGCAGTATTTT.

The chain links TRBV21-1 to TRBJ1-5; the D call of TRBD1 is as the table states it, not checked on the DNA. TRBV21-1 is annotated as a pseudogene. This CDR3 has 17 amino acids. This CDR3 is CASSKAREGGSNQPQHF. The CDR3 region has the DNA TGTGCCAGCAGCAAAGCGCGAGAAGGGGGTTCCAATCAGCCCCAGCATTTT.

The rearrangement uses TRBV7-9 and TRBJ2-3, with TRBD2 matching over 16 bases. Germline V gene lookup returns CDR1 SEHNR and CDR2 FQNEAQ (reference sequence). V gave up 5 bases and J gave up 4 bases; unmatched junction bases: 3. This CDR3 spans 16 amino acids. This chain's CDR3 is CASSLGTSGGADTQYF. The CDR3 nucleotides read TGTGCCAGCAGCCTCGGGACTAGCGGGGGGGCAGATACGCAGTATTTT.

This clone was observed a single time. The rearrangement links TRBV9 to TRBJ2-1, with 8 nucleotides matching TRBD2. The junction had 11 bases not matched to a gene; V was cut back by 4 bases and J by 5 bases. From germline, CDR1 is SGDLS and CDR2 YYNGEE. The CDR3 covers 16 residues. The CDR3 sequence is CASSSSSRLANNEQFF. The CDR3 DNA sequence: TGTGCCAGCAGCTCCTCAAGTAGACTAGCGAACAATGAGCAGTTCTTC.

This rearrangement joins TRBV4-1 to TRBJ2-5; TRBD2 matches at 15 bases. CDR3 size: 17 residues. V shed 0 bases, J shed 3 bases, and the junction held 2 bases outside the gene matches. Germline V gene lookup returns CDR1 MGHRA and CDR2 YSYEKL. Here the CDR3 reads CASSQDWTSGREETQYF. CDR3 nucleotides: TGCGCCAGCAGCCAAGATTGGACTAGCGGGAGGGAAGAGACCCAGTACTTC.

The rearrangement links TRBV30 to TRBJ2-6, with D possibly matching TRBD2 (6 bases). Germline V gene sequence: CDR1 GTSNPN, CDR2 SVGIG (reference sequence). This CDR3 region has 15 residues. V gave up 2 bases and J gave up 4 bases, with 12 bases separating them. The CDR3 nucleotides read TGTGCCTGGAGTTGGGGGAGGACCGGGGCCAACGTCCTGACTTTC. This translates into CAWSWGRTGANVLTF.

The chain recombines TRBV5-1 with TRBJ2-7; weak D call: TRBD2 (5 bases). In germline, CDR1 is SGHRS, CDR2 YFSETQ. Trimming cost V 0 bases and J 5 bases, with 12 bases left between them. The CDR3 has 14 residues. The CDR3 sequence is CASSLEEGVDEQYF. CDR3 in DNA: TGCGCCAGCAGCTTGGAAGAGGGTGTCGACGAGCAGTACTTC.

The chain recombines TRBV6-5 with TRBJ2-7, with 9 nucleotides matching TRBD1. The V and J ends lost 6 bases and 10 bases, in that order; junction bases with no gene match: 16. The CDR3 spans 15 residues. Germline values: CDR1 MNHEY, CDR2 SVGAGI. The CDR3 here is CASSQMTGGRGNQYF. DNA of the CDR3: TGTGCCAGCAGCCAGATGACAGGGGGTAGAGGTAATCAGTACTTC.

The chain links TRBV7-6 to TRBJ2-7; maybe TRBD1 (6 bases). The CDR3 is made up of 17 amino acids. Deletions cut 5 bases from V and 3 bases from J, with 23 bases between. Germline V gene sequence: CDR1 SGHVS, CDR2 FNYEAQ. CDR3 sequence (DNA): TGTGCCAGCAGCCGAGATGGAAAGGGGACACGGAACTACGAGCAGTACTTC. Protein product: CASSRDGKGTRNYEQYF. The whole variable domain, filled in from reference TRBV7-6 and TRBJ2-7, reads GAGVSQSPRYKVTKRGQDVALRCDPISGHVSLYWYRQALGQGPEFLTYFNYEAQQDKSGLPNDRFSAERPEGSISTLTIQRTEQRDSAMYRCASSRDGKGTRNYEQYFGPGTRLTVT.

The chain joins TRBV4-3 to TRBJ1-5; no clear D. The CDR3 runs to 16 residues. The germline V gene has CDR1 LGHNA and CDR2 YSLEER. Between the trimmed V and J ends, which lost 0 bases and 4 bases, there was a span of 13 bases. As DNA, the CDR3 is TGCGCCAGCAGCCAAGATCTTGTCCGGGGAAATCAGCCCCAGCATTTT. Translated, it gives CASSQDLVRGNQPQHF.

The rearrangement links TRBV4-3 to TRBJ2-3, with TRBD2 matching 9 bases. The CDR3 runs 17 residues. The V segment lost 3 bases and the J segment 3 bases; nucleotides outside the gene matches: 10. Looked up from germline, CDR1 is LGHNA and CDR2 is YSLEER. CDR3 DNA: TGCGCCAGCAGCCAGACCCCTGCGGGGGGGCGGACAGATACGCAGTATTTT. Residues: CASSQTPAGGRTDTQYF.

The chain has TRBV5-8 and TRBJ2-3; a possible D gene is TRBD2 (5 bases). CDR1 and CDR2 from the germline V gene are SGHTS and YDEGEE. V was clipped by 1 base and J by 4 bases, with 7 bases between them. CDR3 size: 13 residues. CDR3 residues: CASSLSRADTQYF. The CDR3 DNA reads TGTGCCAGCAGCTTGTCGAGGGCAGATACGCAGTATTTT.

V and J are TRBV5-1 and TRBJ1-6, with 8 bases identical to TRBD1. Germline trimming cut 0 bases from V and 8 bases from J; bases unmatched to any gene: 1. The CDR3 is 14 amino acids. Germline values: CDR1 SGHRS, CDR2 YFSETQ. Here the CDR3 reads CASSLGTGYSPLHF. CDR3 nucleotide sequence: TGCGCCAGCAGCTTGGGGACAGGGTATTCACCCCTCCACTTT.

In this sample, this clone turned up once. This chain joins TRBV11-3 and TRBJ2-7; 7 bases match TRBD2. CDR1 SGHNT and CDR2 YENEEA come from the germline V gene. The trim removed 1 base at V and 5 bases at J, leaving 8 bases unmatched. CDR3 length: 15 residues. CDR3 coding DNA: TGTGCCAGCAGCTTAGGGGTCACCCGGGGGGACGAGCAGTACTTC. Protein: CASSLGVTRGDEQYF.

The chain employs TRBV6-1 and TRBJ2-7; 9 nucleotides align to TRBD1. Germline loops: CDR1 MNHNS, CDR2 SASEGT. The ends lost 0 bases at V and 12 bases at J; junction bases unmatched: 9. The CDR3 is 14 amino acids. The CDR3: CASSEAGQGYQRYF. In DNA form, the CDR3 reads TGTGCCAGCAGTGAAGCGGGACAGGGTTATCAGAGGTACTTC.

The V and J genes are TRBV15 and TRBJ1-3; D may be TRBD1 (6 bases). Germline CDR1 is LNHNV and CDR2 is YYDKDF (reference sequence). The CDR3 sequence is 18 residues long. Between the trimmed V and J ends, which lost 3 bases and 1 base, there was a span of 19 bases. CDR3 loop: CATSSLPLRTVSGNTIYF. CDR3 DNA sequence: TGTGCCACCAGCAGCCTACCCCTGCGGACAGTTTCTGGAAACACCATATATTTT.

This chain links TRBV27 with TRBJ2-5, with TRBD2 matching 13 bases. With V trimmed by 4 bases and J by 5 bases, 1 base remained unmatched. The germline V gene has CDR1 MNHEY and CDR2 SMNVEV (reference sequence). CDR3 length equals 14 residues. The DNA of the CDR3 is TGTGCCAGCAGTTGGACTAGCGGGGGTGAGACCCAGTACTTC. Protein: CASSWTSGGETQYF.

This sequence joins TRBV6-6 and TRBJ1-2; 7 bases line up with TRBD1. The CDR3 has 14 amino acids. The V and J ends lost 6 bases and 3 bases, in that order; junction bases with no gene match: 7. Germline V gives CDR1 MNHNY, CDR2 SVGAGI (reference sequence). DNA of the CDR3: TGTGCCAGCAGAAGACAGGGCGGGGACTATGGCTACACCTTC. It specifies CASRRQGGDYGYTF.

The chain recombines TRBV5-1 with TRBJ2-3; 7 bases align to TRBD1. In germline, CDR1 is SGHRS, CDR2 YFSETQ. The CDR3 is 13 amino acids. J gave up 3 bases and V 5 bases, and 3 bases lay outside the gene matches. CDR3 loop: CASRGTETDTQYF. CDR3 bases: TGCGCCAGCAGGGGGACAGAAACAGATACGCAGTATTTT.